A single sample gave rise to the 31 T cell receptor beta chains below, sequenced in a study of blood T cell dynamics during melanoma immunotherapy. Clones were sequenced by immunoSEQ multiplex PCR, and TCRdb holds only the in-frame ones, with some missing. This sample yields fewer than 15,000 clones, of which around nine tenths are seen a single time; about 8% belongs to the top ten. The time point here: week 3, after first cycle of checkpoint inhibitor. This specimen consisted of blood, obtained from a patient treated with checkpoint blockade. The source is a human donor with melanoma.

The rearrangement uses TRBV4-3 and TRBJ2-3, with TRBD2 identical over 11 bases. The V segment lost 2 bases and the J segment 1 base; nucleotides outside the gene matches: 11. Per the germline V gene, CDR1 is LGHNA and CDR2 is YSLEER. The CDR3 length is 19 residues. CDR3 DNA sequence: TGCGCCAGCAGCCAAAGCGAAACCGGGACTAGCGGACGCACAGATACGCAGTATTTT. It yields the protein CASSQSETGTSGRTDTQYF.

V and J are TRBV5-1 and TRBJ1-4; 9 nucleotides match TRBD1. The V gene end was trimmed by 4 bases and the J gene end by 0 bases; junction bases not matched to a gene: 4. The CDR3 is made up of 16 amino acids. Per the germline V gene, CDR1 is SGHRS and CDR2 is YFSETQ. The CDR3, as DNA: TGCGCCAGCAGCCCGGGGGACAGGGCAACTAATGAAAAACTGTTTTTT. Protein product: CASSPGDRATNEKLFF.

The chain combines TRBV18 with TRBJ1-4; maybe TRBD1 (6 bases). V was shortened by 2 bases and J by 2 bases, with 12 bases between the two germline ends. CDR1 is KGHSH and CDR2 is LQKENI in the germline V gene. This CDR3 comprises 16 residues. Here the CDR3 reads CASSPTGQPTNEKLFF. The CDR3 region has the DNA TGTGCCAGCTCACCAACCGGACAGCCTACTAATGAAAAACTGTTTTTT.

The rearrangement links TRBV27 to TRBJ2-3; 8 bases line up with TRBD2. Trimming took 3 bases from V and 2 from J; bases not matched to a gene: 7. The length of the CDR3 is 16 residues. Germline-derived CDR1 and CDR2 are MNHEY and SMNVEV (reference sequence). Here the CDR3 DNA reads TGTGCCAGCAGTTTTGGGGTAGCGGGGATCACAGATACGCAGTATTTT. It translates to CASSFGVAGITDTQYF.

The chain joins TRBV5-1 to TRBJ1-4, with 8 bases identical to TRBD1. V lost 4 bases and J lost 3; bases outside the gene matches: 5. Per the germline V gene, CDR1 is SGHRS and CDR2 is YFSETQ. This CDR3 is 15 amino acids long. The CDR3 DNA is TGCGCCAGCAGCGGCGGACAGGGCGCTAATGAAAAACTGTTTTTT. Amino acids: CASSGGQGANEKLFF.

This chain links TRBV7-2 with TRBJ2-3; D possibly corresponds to TRBD2 (6 bases). Trimming took 10 bases from V and 0 from J, leaving 14 bases between them. The CDR3 contains 14 residues. Germline CDR1 reads SGHTA; CDR2 reads FQGNSA. This CDR3 is CATEKGTSTDTQYF. The CDR3 region has the DNA TGTGCCACTGAAAAGGGGACTAGCACAGATACGCAGTATTTT.

This rearrangement joins TRBV28 to TRBJ2-2; D gene ambiguous. Germline CDR1 reads MDHEN; CDR2 reads SYDVKM. This CDR3 region has 14 residues. Between the trimmed V and J ends, which lost 3 bases and 2 bases, there was a span of 7 bases. This CDR3 is CASSFSINTGELFF. For the CDR3, the DNA is TGTGCCAGCAGTTTCAGCATAAACACCGGGGAGCTGTTTTTT.

The J gene is TRBJ2-5, the V gene TRBV5-4, with TRBD2 matching 10 bases. The tail of the sequence fits TRBJ2-7 better, so the J call may be wrong. Germline loops: CDR1 SGHNT, CDR2 YYREEE (reference sequence). The length of the CDR3 is 15 residues. CDR3: CASSPYLAGVGEQYF. The CDR3 DNA is TGTGCCAGCAGCCCGTACCTAGCGGGAGTCGGCGAGCAGTACTTC.

This clone was seen only once. This rearrangement joins TRBV7-2 to TRBJ1-5; D is uncertain. This CDR3 contains 15 residues. Deletions cut 4 bases from V and 0 bases from J, with 10 bases between. Germline lookup yields CDR1 SGHTA and CDR2 FQGNSA. The CDR3 loop is CASSSTPTSNQPQHF. CDR3 bases: TGTGCCAGCAGCTCTACCCCGACTAGCAATCAGCCCCAGCATTTT.

The chain is built from TRBV11-3 and TRBJ2-7, with D perhaps TRBD1 (5 bases). CDR3 length equals 15 residues. The germline gives CDR1 SGHNT, CDR2 YENEEA. V dropped 1 base and J dropped 2 bases, with 12 bases sitting between them. In DNA, the CDR3 is TGTGCCAGCAGCTTAGGGGCAGGGCCGACCTACGAGCAGTACTTC. It translates to CASSLGAGPTYEQYF.

This chain joins TRBV18 and TRBJ1-5, with unresolved D. Per germline, CDR1 KGHSH and CDR2 LQKENI. The V end was cut by 5 bases, the J end by 3 bases, with 11 bases between. This CDR3 has 14 residues. DNA of the CDR3: TGTGCCAGCTCAGTAAGGGAGTCCAATCAGCCCCAGCATTTT. Amino acids: CASSVRESNQPQHF.

This chain connects TRBV30 to TRBJ1-3; the D is unclear. The CDR3 has 15 amino acids. V was cut by 1 base and J by 0 bases, with 10 bases left in between. Germline V gene sequence: CDR1 GTSNPN, CDR2 SVGIG (reference sequence). The CDR3 is CAWSGEEVSGNTIYF. The CDR3 DNA is TGTGCCTGGAGTGGGGAAGAAGTCTCTGGAAACACCATATATTTT.

The rearrangement links TRBV10-2 to TRBJ2-2; TRBD2 agrees at 13 bases. V lost 3 bases to trimming and J lost 4 bases; unmatched junction nucleotides: 2. This CDR3 contains 16 residues. Germline V gives CDR1 WSHSY, CDR2 SAAADI. CDR3 protein: CASSEGTSGTTGELFF. CDR3 DNA: TGCGCCAGCAGTGAAGGGACTAGCGGGACCACCGGGGAGCTGTTTTTT.

Worth noting for this clone: The final CDR3 position lacks the conserved phenylalanine or tryptophan, pointing to a likely read error. The chain links TRBV15 to TRBJ1-4; D is perhaps TRBD1 (5 bases). The CDR3 has 15 residues. V lost 3 bases, J lost 8 bases, and 16 bases lay in between. CDR1 and CDR2 (germline): LNHNV, YYDKDF (reference sequence). In nucleotides, the CDR3 is TGTGCCACCAGCAGGGACAAGCAAGAAGGAGAAAAACTGTTTTTG. The encoded protein is CATSRDKQEGEKLFL.

V usage is TRBV7-3 and J usage is TRBJ1-2; 11 nucleotides line up with TRBD1. V was pared by 6 bases and J by 7 bases, with 7 bases of the junction left unmatched. This CDR3 has 14 residues. Looked up from germline, CDR1 is SGHTA and CDR2 is FQGTGA. The chain's CDR3 is CASSLDRGRSGYTF. The CDR3 DNA reads TGTGCCAGCAGTTTGGACAGGGGGCGGAGTGGCTACACCTTC.

This clone was recorded once. The chain combines TRBV15 with TRBJ2-3; D remains ambiguous. This CDR3 comprises 13 residues. V was trimmed by 6 bases and J by 2 bases, leaving 9 bases between them. The germline V gene has CDR1 LNHNV and CDR2 YYDKDF (reference sequence). Written as DNA, the CDR3 is TGTGCCACCAGTGGAGTCGTCACAGATACGCAGTATTTT. It encodes CATSGVVTDTQYF.

The sample holds one count of this clone. This sequence joins TRBV5-1 and TRBJ2-3; TRBD2 agrees at 11 bases. CDR3 length equals 16 residues. Germline loops: CDR1 SGHRS, CDR2 YFSETQ. V dropped 4 bases and J dropped 1; count of bases not matched to a gene: 5. Written as DNA, the CDR3 is TGCGCCAGCAGCCTGATGACTAGCGGGGGCACAGATACGCAGTATTTT. Protein sequence: CASSLMTSGGTDTQYF.

The CDR3 is CASSPRTGGAGFDTGELFF. The CDR3 nucleotides are TGCGCCAGCAGCCCGAGGACAGGGGGCGCGGGTTTCGACACCGGGGAGCTGTTTTTT. The V and J genes are TRBV4-1 and TRBJ2-2, with 11 bases fitting TRBD1. The CDR3 contains 19 residues. The V and J ends lost 4 bases and 3 bases, in that order; junction bases with no gene match: 13. Germline V gives CDR1 MGHRA, CDR2 YSYEKL.

J is TRBJ1-6 and V is TRBV29-1, with 8 bases fitting TRBD1. V was pared by 7 bases and J by 7 bases, with 6 bases of the junction left unmatched. CDR1 and CDR2 (germline): SQVTM, ANQGSEA. The CDR3 extends over 13 amino acids. CDR3 sequence: CSAQDRVNSPLHF. CDR3 nucleotides: TGCAGCGCCCAGGACAGGGTCAATTCACCCCTCCACTTT.

The chain combines TRBV6-6 with TRBJ2-7, with TRBD1 matching over 7 bases. Germline loops: CDR1 MNHNY, CDR2 SVGAGI (reference sequence). The junction had 6 bases not matched to a gene; V was cut back by 5 bases and J by 2 bases. This CDR3 has 14 residues. This chain's CDR3 is CASSRQGVTYEQYF. As DNA, the CDR3 is TGTGCCAGCAGTCGTCAGGGGGTGACCTACGAGCAGTACTTC.

The gene calls are TRBV18 and TRBJ1-1, with TRBD1 matching over 8 bases. Germline CDR1 is KGHSH and CDR2 is LQKENI. Trimming removed 3 bases from V and 7 bases from J; junction bases left unmatched: 10. The CDR3 contains 15 residues. CDR3 sequence reads: CASSPTGVNLGEAFF. CDR3 sequence (DNA): TGTGCCAGCTCACCGACAGGGGTTAACCTGGGTGAAGCTTTCTTT.

The table lists this clone with a count of one. Germline and junction disagree at one end, which may indicate a read error. The chain uses TRBV27 and TRBJ1-5; no clear D gene. CDR1 is MNHEY and CDR2 is SMNVEV in the germline V gene (reference sequence). The CDR3 has 15 amino acids. CDR3 loop: CASSLRSPSSQPQHF. The CDR3 coding sequence is TGTGCCAGCAGTTTAAGGTCACCTAGCAGTCAGCCCCAGCATTTT.

The chain joins TRBV29-1 to TRBJ1-1, with a tentative D call TRBD1 (6 bases). The CDR3 contains 13 residues. Germline CDR1 is SQVTM and CDR2 is ANQGSEA. V was shortened by 5 bases and J by 2 bases, with 12 bases between the two germline ends. The CDR3 is CSVTGTPNTEAFF. In DNA, the CDR3 is TGCAGCGTTACCGGGACACCTAACACTGAAGCTTTCTTT. Complete variable domain (other parts from reference TRBV29-1 and TRBJ1-1): SAVISQKPSRDICQRGTSLTIQCQVDSQVTMMFWYRQQPGQSLTLIATANQGSEATYESGFVIDKFPISRPNLTFSTLTVSNMSPEDSSIYLCSVTGTPNTEAFFGQGTRLTVV.

Of note for this clone: One end of the junction is discordant with germline, which a read error may explain. V usage is TRBV28 and J usage is TRBJ2-7; unclear D gene. Per the germline V gene, CDR1 is MDHEN and CDR2 is SYDVKM. The CDR3 sequence is 14 residues long. CDR3 region: CATSDLFDLYEQYF. The CDR3 bases are TGTGCCACCAGTGACCTCTTCGACCTGTACGAGCAGTACTTC.

The chain carries TRBV6-5 and TRBJ1-1; the D gene is possibly TRBD1 (5 bases). This CDR3 comprises 13 residues. Deletions cut 0 bases from V and 11 bases from J, with 13 bases between. Germline V lookup: CDR1 MNHEY, CDR2 SVGAGI. DNA of the CDR3: TGTGCCAGCAGTTACTCTCAGGGTTCTCGGGCTTTCTTT. Residues: CASSYSQGSRAFF.

The genes are TRBV5-1 and TRBJ2-2; D unresolved. Trimming shortened V by 0 bases and J by 8 bases, and 8 bases separated the two germline ends. The CDR3 is 13 residues long. Germline lookup yields CDR1 SGHRS and CDR2 YFSETQ. CDR3: CASSLGGYGELFF. Written as DNA, the CDR3 is TGCGCCAGCAGCTTGGGTGGCTATGGGGAGCTGTTTTTT.

The CDR3 here is CASSPENYGYTF. The CDR3 nucleotides read TGTGCCAGCAGCCCTGAGAACTATGGCTACACCTTC. The gene calls are TRBV7-9 and TRBJ1-2, with D unresolved. The CDR3 contains 12 residues. Germline values: CDR1 SEHNR, CDR2 FQNEAQ (reference sequence). The ends were cut back, 5 bases at V and 2 bases at J, with 6 bases in the middle.

The V and J genes are TRBV7-2 and TRBJ1-2; no clear D gene. V was pared by 1 base and J by 4 bases, with 10 bases between. This CDR3 is 14 amino acids long. CDR1 and CDR2 (germline): SGHTA, FQGNSA. The CDR3 sequence is CASSLGNRRYGYTF. The CDR3 DNA is TGTGCCAGCAGCTTAGGGAATCGGCGCTATGGCTACACCTTC.

This clone was seen a few times. The J gene is TRBJ1-1, the V gene TRBV29-1; no reliable D call. V lost 1 base and J lost 0, with 6 bases in between. The CDR3 covers 13 residues. Germline-derived CDR1 and CDR2 are SQVTM and ANQGSEA. CDR3 DNA sequence: TGCAGCGTTGAAGGGGTGGTGAACACTGAAGCTTTCTTT. This gives the protein CSVEGVVNTEAFF.

The chain combines TRBV5-1 with TRBJ2-5; 15 positions agree with TRBD2. The CDR3 contains 16 residues. Trimming took 3 bases from V and 1 from J; bases not matched to a gene: 1. CDR1 and CDR2 from the germline V gene are SGHRS and YFSETQ. CDR3 region: CASSSGLAGGQETQYF. The DNA for the CDR3 is TGCGCCAGCAGCTCGGGACTAGCGGGAGGCCAAGAGACCCAGTACTTC.

The CDR3 reads CASSYGQPSYGYTF. The CDR3 DNA sequence: TGTGCCAGCAGTTACGGGCAACCCTCCTATGGCTACACCTTC. V gene TRBV6-5 combines with J gene TRBJ1-2; D remains ambiguous. Trimming took off 2 bases at V and 4 bases at J, with 11 bases between the two ends. The CDR3 loop spans 14 amino acids. Germline V lookup: CDR1 MNHEY, CDR2 SVGAGI.